The 20 T cell receptor beta chains presented below share a single source sample, sequenced in a study of CDR3 diversity in severe acne. Each CDR3 protein is one row after TCRdb ran MiXCR on the PCR reads. The sample has over 100,000 distinct CDR3 sequences; roughly half are singletons. The sample taken for sequencing was blood. The receptors were sampled from a male donor with acne.

The chain uses TRBV5-4 and TRBJ1-1, with D possibly matching TRBD1 (6 bases). The CDR3 spans 14 residues. The germline V gene encodes CDR1 SGHNT and CDR2 YYREEE (reference sequence). With 3 bases removed from V and 5 bases from J, the gap between germline ends came to 14 bases. The chain's CDR3 is CASSYSLTGTEAFF. CDR3 DNA: TGTGCCAGCAGCTACTCCCTGACAGGAACTGAAGCTTTCTTT.

The gene calls are TRBV14 and TRBJ2-5; D gene unclear. The germline V and J ends were trimmed by 0 bases and 5 bases, with 7 bases remaining between them. This CDR3 contains 13 residues. The germline V gene encodes CDR1 SGHDN and CDR2 FVKESK. The DNA of the CDR3 is TGTGCCAGCAGCCAAGAGTTGGTGGAGACCCAGTACTTC. This gives the protein CASSQELVETQYF.

Note on this clonotype: One end of the junction varies from germline; a read error may be responsible. This sequence joins TRBV2 and TRBJ1-5, with unresolved D. The CDR3 spans 13 residues. From germline, CDR1 is SNHLY and CDR2 FYNNEI. The CDR3 DNA reads as TGTGCCGGCAGTGGACCAAGTGGTCAGCCCCAGCATTTT. It yields the protein CAGSGPSGQPQHF.

This clonotype appeared a few times. The chain is built from TRBV28 and TRBJ1-6, with TRBD1 identical over 9 bases. The CDR3 spans 14 residues. V shed 6 bases and J 10 bases; nucleotides not matched to a gene: 7. Per germline, CDR1 MDHEN and CDR2 SYDVKM. CDR3 sequence (DNA): TGTGCCAGCAGCTTACAGGGGGCACACTCACCCCTCCACTTT. Amino acids: CASSLQGAHSPLHF.

This chain joins TRBV15 and TRBJ2-2, with a possible D match to TRBD2 (6 bases). Between the trimmed V and J ends, which lost 3 bases and 7 bases, there was a span of 15 bases. Per the germline V gene, CDR1 is LNHNV and CDR2 is YYDKDF (reference sequence). The CDR3 covers 15 residues. The chain's CDR3 is CATSRRRDTIGELFF. The DNA for the CDR3 is TGTGCCACCAGCAGGAGGAGGGATACTATCGGGGAGCTGTTTTTT.

This clonotype showed up just a few times. The genes are TRBV27 and TRBJ1-2; the D gene is possibly TRBD1 (5 bases). This CDR3 comprises 13 residues. Germline loops: CDR1 MNHEY, CDR2 SMNVEV (reference sequence). V dropped 4 bases and J dropped 4 bases, with 10 bases sitting between them. CDR3: CASSWGEGYGYTF. The CDR3 DNA reads TGTGCCAGCAGTTGGGGCGAAGGCTATGGCTACACCTTC.

This clonotype has at least ten counts. The chain joins TRBV9 to TRBJ2-3, with TRBD2 identical over 7 bases. Trimming cost V 4 bases and J 2 bases; bases outside gene matches: 7. The CDR3 totals 15 residues. Germline CDR1 SGDLS, CDR2 YYNGEE. The CDR3 sequence: CASSMTGTNTDTQYF. The CDR3 region has the DNA TGTGCCAGCAGCATGACCGGGACTAACACAGATACGCAGTATTTT.

The chain uses TRBV5-4 and TRBJ2-5; 13 bases fit TRBD2. Germline V gene lookup returns CDR1 SGHNT and CDR2 YYREEE (reference sequence). The CDR3 totals 15 residues. Losses at the gene ends were 4 bases for V and 2 bases for J; bases not matched to a gene: 2. Written as DNA, the CDR3 is TGTGCCAGCAGCCCGGGACTAGCGGGACAAGAGACCCAGTACTTC. Encoded protein: CASSPGLAGQETQYF.

In this sample, this clonotype turned up a few times. Relative to the germline gene, one junction end is altered; a read error may explain this. The V gene is TRBV28, the J gene TRBJ2-1; TRBD2 aligns across 10 bases. CDR3 length equals 11 residues. Per germline, CDR1 MDHEN and CDR2 SYDVKM. The CDR3 DNA follows: TGTGCCACTAGCGGGAGTAATGAGCAGCTCTTC. It codes for CATSGSNEQLF.

CDR3 loop: CASSHLDLYGYTF. In DNA form, the CDR3 reads TGTGCCAGCAGCCATTTGGACCTCTATGGCTACACCTTC. This chain links TRBV5-6 with TRBJ1-2; D is uncertain. The CDR3 consists of 13 residues. V was shortened by 4 bases and J by 4 bases, with 11 bases between the two germline ends. Germline lookup yields CDR1 SGHDT and CDR2 YYEEEE.

Notes on this clonotype: No conserved phenylalanine or tryptophan ends this CDR3, so it is likely a read error. Because the CDR3's place on the DNA is in doubt, the DNA is left out and the CDR3 is given as listed by TCRdb. V and J are TRBV7-3 and TRBJ1-6; the table calls TRBD1, which could not be checked here. The CDR3 is 17 amino acids long, termini counted. Per germline, CDR1 SGHTA and CDR2 FQGTGA. The CDR3: CASSPNRGASYNSPLHS.

This clonotype was seen repeatedly, ten times or more. J is TRBJ2-2 and V is TRBV19; D gene ambiguous. V was shortened by 10 bases and J by 6 bases, with 15 bases between the two germline ends. The CDR3 covers 13 residues. The V gene's germline CDR1 is LNHDA and CDR2 SQIVND (reference sequence). The CDR3 loop is CAILWRGPGELFF. CDR3 DNA sequence: TGTGCCATTCTTTGGAGAGGTCCCGGGGAGCTGTTTTTT. The full variable domain, its missing parts supplied by reference TRBV19 and TRBJ2-2, is DGGITQSPKYLFRKEGQNVTLSCEQNLNHDAMYWYRQDPGQGLRLIYYSQIVNDFQKGDIAEGYSVSREKKESFPLTVTSAQKNPTAFYLCAILWRGPGELFFGEGSRLTVL.

With respect to this clonotype: Sequence at one end of the junction differs from germline and may be a read error. The genes are TRBV6-1 and TRBJ2-6; 8 nucleotides match TRBD1. The CDR3 totals 15 residues. Germline V lookup: CDR1 MNHNS, CDR2 SASEGT. CDR3 protein: CANGQGSSGANVLAF. CDR3 bases: TGTGCCAACGGACAGGGTAGCTCTGGGGCCAACGTCCTGGCTTTC.

This clonotype was picked up many times. V usage is TRBV4-1 and J usage is TRBJ2-7, with 10 bases identical to TRBD2. Germline values: CDR1 MGHRA, CDR2 YSYEKL. The CDR3 has 17 residues. V lost 0 bases, J lost 3 bases, and 8 bases stayed unmatched. The CDR3 sequence: CASSQDLSSGRDYEQYF. Written as DNA, the CDR3 is TGCGCCAGCAGCCAAGATTTGTCTAGCGGGAGAGACTACGAGCAGTACTTC.

This clonotype was counted only a few times. The chain couples TRBV25-1 to TRBJ1-2; D call uncertain. CDR3 length: 13 amino acids. Per germline, CDR1 MGHDK and CDR2 SYGVNS. Trimming left V 2 bases short and J 3 bases short, with 7 bases between. CDR3 loop: CASSEGSYYGYTF. The CDR3 DNA reads TGTGCCAGCAGTGAAGGTAGTTACTATGGCTACACCTTC.

This rearrangement joins TRBV3-1 to TRBJ2-2; D is unresolved. The V gene lost 4 bases and the J gene lost 6 bases, with 9 bases spanning the gap. Germline V lookup: CDR1 LGHDT, CDR2 YNNKEL (reference sequence). The CDR3 length is 13 residues. CDR3 DNA sequence: TGTGCCAGCAGCCCCGGATTCGCCGGGGAGCTGTTTTTT. Translated: CASSPGFAGELFF.

This clonotype was recorded only once. The junction shows a germline mismatch at one end, possibly a read error. The rearrangement uses TRBV9 and TRBJ2-5, with 9 nucleotides matching TRBD1. The CDR3 totals 15 residues. Germline V gene lookup returns CDR1 SGDLS and CDR2 YYNGEE. CDR3 sequence (DNA): TGCGCCAGCAGTATGGGACAGGGATTGGGAGAGACCCAGTACTTC. Its protein is CASSMGQGLGETQYF.

This clonotype was seen only a few times. This chain joins TRBV6-6 and TRBJ1-2; no clear D gene. This CDR3 contains 15 residues. CDR1 is MNHNY, CDR2 SVGAGI, per germline (reference sequence). V dropped 2 bases and J dropped 8 bases, with 18 bases sitting between them. CDR3 bases: TGTGCCAGCAGTTACACTTTAGGGAGGGAGGACGGCTACACCTTC. Amino acid sequence: CASSYTLGREDGYTF.

The table lists this clonotype with many counts. The CDR3 protein is CASSQTASYNEQFF. The DNA for the CDR3 is TGTGCCAGCAGCCAGACAGCCTCCTACAATGAGCAGTTCTTC. The rearrangement joins TRBV14 to TRBJ2-1; D might be TRBD1 (5 bases). Trimming stripped 3 bases from V and 0 bases from J, with 6 bases between. Germline V lookup: CDR1 SGHDN, CDR2 FVKESK. This CDR3 region has 14 residues.

This clonotype was seen ten or more times. The chain's CDR3 is CASSLRTSIINEQFF. CDR3 sequence (DNA): TGTGCCAGCAGCCTCAGGACTAGTATTATTAATGAGCAGTTCTTC. This chain links TRBV7-2 with TRBJ2-1; 7 bases map to TRBD2. CDR1 is SGHTA and CDR2 is FQGNSA in the germline V gene. The V and J ends lost 5 bases and 7 bases, in that order; junction bases with no gene match: 11. CDR3 length: 15 residues. Complete variable domain (other parts from reference TRBV7-2 and TRBJ2-1): GAGVSQSPSNKVTEKGKDVELRCDPISGHTALYWYRQSLGQGLEFLIYFQGNSAPDKSGLPSDRFSAERTGGSVSTLTIQRTQQEDSAVYLCASSLRTSIINEQFFGPGTRLTVL.